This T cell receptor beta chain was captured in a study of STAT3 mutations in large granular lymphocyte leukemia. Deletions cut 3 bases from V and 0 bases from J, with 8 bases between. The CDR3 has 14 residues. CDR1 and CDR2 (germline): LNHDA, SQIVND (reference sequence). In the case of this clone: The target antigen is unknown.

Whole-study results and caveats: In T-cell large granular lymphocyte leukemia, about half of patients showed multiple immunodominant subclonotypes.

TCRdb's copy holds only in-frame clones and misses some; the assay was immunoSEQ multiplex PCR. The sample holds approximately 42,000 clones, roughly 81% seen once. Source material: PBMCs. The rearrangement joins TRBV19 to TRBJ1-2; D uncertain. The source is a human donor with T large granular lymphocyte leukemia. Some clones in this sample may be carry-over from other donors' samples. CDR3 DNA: TGTGCCAGTAGTATTCAGACGGCTAACTATGGCTACACCTTC. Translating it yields CASSIQTANYGYTF.